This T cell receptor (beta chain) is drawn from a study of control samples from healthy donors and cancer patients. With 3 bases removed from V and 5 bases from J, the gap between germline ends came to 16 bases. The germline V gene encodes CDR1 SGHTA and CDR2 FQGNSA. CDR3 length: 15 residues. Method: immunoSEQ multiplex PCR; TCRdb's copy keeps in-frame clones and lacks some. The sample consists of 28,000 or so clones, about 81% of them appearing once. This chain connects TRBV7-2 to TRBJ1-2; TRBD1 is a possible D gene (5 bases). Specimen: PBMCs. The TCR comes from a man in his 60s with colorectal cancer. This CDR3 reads CASSLDGTRIYGYTF. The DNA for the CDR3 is TGTGCCAGCAGCTTGGACGGGACCAGGATTTATGGCTACACCTTC. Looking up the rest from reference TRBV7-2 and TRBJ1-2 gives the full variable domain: GAGVSQSPSNKVTEKGKDVELRCDPISGHTALYWYRQSLGQGLEFLIYFQGNSAPDKSGLPSDRFSAERTGGSVSTLTIQRTQQEDSAVYLCASSLDGTRIYGYTFGSGTRLTVV.